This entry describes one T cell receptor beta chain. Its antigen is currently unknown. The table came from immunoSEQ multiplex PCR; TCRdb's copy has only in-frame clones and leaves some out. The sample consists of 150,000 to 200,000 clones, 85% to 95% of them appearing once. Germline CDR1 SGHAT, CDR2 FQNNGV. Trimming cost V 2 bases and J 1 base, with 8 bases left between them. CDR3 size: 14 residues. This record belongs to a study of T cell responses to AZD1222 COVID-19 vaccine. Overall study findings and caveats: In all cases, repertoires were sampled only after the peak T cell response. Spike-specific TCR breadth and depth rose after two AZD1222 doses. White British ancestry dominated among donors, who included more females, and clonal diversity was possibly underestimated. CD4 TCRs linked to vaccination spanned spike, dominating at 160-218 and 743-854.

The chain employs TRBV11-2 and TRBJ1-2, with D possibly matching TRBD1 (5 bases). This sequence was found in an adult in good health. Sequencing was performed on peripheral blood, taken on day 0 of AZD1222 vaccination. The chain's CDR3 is CASSLLGGNYGYTF. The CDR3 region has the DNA TGTGCCAGCAGCTTATTGGGGGGTAACTATGGCTACACCTTC.